The present T cell receptor (beta chain) was sequenced within a study of T cells after yellow fever vaccination (dated by TCRdb to the late 2010s). Looking at the study overall: The SMART-Seq v4 Ultra Low Input RNA kit was used to prepare libraries from fractions with low cell numbers. Blood samples were taken at several timepoints before and after primary and secondary immunization, and bulk PBMC replicates and cell subsets were isolated. To follow T-cell clones before and after both primary and booster YFV17D yellow fever vaccination, bulk TCR alpha and beta repertoires underwent longitudinal sequencing. Two healthy male donors, one aged 18 to 30 and one aged 30 to 39 years, were included in the cohort. Broader findings and caveats from the paper: After the booster, most clones that had expanded after primary vaccination were detected again (over 95% of CD4 and over 75% of CD8), suggesting broad maintenance of memory. Computational filtering was needed because FACS-sorted repertoires could contain abundant contaminating clonotypes from the bulk population. The secondary T-cell response was found to be weaker but faster than the primary response, with a peak reached on day 5 rather than on day 15. A small fraction of clonotypes showed up in both the CD4 and CD8 compartments, probably as a result of convergent recombination. The study included only two donors, which limits how far the findings can be generalized.

The germline V gene (reference sequence) supplies CDR1 SEHNR and CDR2 FQNEAQ. The CDR3 measures 13 amino acids from cysteine to phenylalanine. CDR3 DNA is the only sequence kept; it has 39 bases, read in frame from the first base. V is pared back by 1 base and J by 7 bases, with 10 bases lying between the germline termini. As regards this clonotype: Its cognate antigen has yet to be identified. No qualities accompany the bases; no much larger clone lies one base away.

Per the publication, the treatment or condition label means: live attenuated yellow fever vaccine strain. At each blood-draw timepoint, two biological replicates of bulk PBMCs were collected. A standard Ficoll-Paque protocol was used to isolate PBMCs from peripheral blood. TriZol was used to extract RNA from bulk PBMCs, CD4 and CD8 fractions, and dextramer-positive and dextramer-negative fractions. Synthesis of TCR cDNA relied on 5'RACE template switching, a step that introduced a universal primer site along with unique molecular identifiers. Priming of cDNA synthesis was performed from both the TCR alpha and TCR beta constant segments. Library amplification involved two PCR steps, and the second step added sample barcodes and sequencing adapters. Libraries were sequenced on Illumina HiSeq 2500 (2x100 bp) or NovaSeq (2x150 bp). In the source study's methods: MIGEC handled demultiplexing of reads and collapsing into UMI consensus sequences, while MiXCR performed V(D)J alignment. Vaccine-responding clonotypes were defined with edgeR using replicate PBMC samples, requiring FDR below 0.01 and a log2 fold change above 5 up to day 15. CD4 or CD8 identity was assigned to each bulk clonotype according to whether the clonotype was present at higher abundance in the sequenced CD4 repertoire or the sequenced CD8 repertoire. In TCRdb, the public reads were trimmed at Q25 with fastp and aligned with MiXCR, with productive beta chains retained. Duplicate CDR3 protein sequences are folded into a single record with the most common DNA and genes. TCRdb, not the authors, supplied the V and J calls. The sample table holds about 320,000 distinct CDR3 sequences, of which around 6.8% were seen once. Together, the top ten hold over 15% of the sample.

Recombination connected TRBV7-9 to TRBJ1-2; TRBD1 is possibly the D segment (6 matching bases). The sequence was obtained from a man aged 18 to 29 who received the YFV17D yellow fever vaccine. Material: PBMCs, obtained around 45 days after the first yellow fever vaccination. The CDR3 has the sequence CASSLEQGPGYTF. The DNA sequence reads TGTGCCAGCAGCTTAGAACAGGGCCCTGGCTACACCTTC.